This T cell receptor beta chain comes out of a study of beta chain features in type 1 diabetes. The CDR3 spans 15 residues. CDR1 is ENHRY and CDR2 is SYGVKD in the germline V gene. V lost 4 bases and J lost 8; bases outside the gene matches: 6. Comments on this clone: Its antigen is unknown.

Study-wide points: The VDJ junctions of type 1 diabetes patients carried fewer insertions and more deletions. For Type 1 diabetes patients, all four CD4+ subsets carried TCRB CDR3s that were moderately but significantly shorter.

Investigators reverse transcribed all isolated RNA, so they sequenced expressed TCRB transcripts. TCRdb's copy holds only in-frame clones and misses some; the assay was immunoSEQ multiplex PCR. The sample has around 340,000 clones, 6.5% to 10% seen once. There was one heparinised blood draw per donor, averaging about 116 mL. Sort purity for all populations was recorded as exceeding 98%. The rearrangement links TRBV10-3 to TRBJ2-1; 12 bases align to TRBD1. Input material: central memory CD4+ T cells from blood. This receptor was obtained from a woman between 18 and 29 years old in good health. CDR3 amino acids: CAISARDRGHDEQFF. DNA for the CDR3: TGTGCCATCAGTGCCCGGGACAGGGGGCACGATGAGCAGTTCTTC.